Listed below are T cell receptor beta chains from one sample, sequenced in a study of T cell responses to AZD1222 COVID-19 vaccine. Sequencing was performed with immunoSEQ multiplex PCR; in TCRdb, only in-frame clones are kept and a portion is missing. The sample lists 100,000 to 150,000 clones, 88% occurring once. The sample consisted of peripheral blood, taken on day 0 of AZD1222 vaccination. All receptors come from an adult in good health. Each CDR3 is given with its conserved first and last residue. The D gene is left open where the match is weak. Clone size, where shown, is once, few, many, or a class for clones that have expanded.

d_call	v_call	j_call	clone_size	cdr3_nt	cdr3_aa
.	TRBV4-2	TRBJ2-2	.	TGTGCCAGCAGCCAAGACCTGGCAGGGGAGCTGTTTTTT	CASSQDLAGELFF
TRBD1	TRBV24-1	TRBJ2-5	.	TGTGCCACCAGTGCCGGACAGGGGCTACTGAGGGCCCAGTACTTC	CATSAGQGLLRAQYF
.	TRBV6-2/TRBV6-3	TRBJ2-3	.	TGTGCCAGCAGTTACGGGGAGATTAGCACAGATACGCAGTATTTT	CASSYGEISTDTQYF
.	TRBV28	TRBJ1-4	.	TGTGCCAGCAGTTTAAATCAGGAAGTACGCGAAAAACTGTTTTTT	CASSLNQEVREKLFF
TRBD2	TRBV7-3	TRBJ2-5	.	TGTGCCAGCAGCTTTGTCCGGGAGGGGACCCAGTACTTC	CASSFVREGTQYF
.	TRBV10-3	TRBJ1-6	.	TGTGCCATCGGTGAGGGGGGCAGTTCACCCCTCCACTTT	CAIGEGGSSPLHF
.	TRBV18	TRBJ1-1	few	TGTGCCAGCTCACCCAGCTTAGAAGGGGATTCGGCTTTCTTT	CASSPSLEGDSAFF
.	TRBV19	TRBJ1-2	.	TGTGCCAGTATGTCAGGCGTTTTCTATGGCTACACCTTC	CASMSGVFYGYTF
.	TRBV5-6	TRBJ1-5	.	TGTGCCAGCAGCTTCTACCGGGACTCTTCTTTCCATTTT	CASSFYRDSSFHF
TRBD2	TRBV29-1	TRBJ2-3	.	TGCAGCGTGGTAGCGGGAGGGCCCGCAGATACGCAGTATTTT	CSVVAGGPADTQYF
.	TRBV7-3	TRBJ2-1	.	TGTGCCAGCAGCTTAAACCCGCGGGGGCCCCTCTACAATGAGCAGTTCTTC	CASSLNPRGPLYNEQFF
TRBD2	TRBV7-2	TRBJ2-5	.	TGTGCCAGCAGCTTAACGGGAGGGCCTGAGACCCAGTACTTC	CASSLTGGPETQYF
.	TRBV11-2	TRBJ1-2	.	TGTGCCAGCAGCTTAGATCGGGCAGGGAATTATTATGGCTACACCTTC	CASSLDRAGNYYGYTF
.	TRBV24-1	TRBJ1-1	.	TGTGCCACCAGGGGCACAGCCCCGAACACTGAAGCTTTCTTT	CATRGTAPNTEAFF
.	TRBV11-3	TRBJ2-2	.	TGTGCCAGCAGCTTAGGCGGTCTAGCCTACACCGGGGAGCTGTTTTTT	CASSLGGLAYTGELFF
TRBD1	TRBV27	TRBJ1-2	.	TGTGCCAGCAGAGATCCCGGGACAGAGTATGGCTACACCTTC	CASRDPGTEYGYTF
.	TRBV4-1	TRBJ2-7	.	TGCGCCAGCAGCCAGTCGAGGGGAGCGGTGTCCTACGAGCAGTACTTC	CASSQSRGAVSYEQYF
.	TRBV19	TRBJ1-2	.	TGTGCCAGTAGTACTACTCTAGGCGGGGGTAGTGGCTACACCTTC	CASSTTLGGGSGYTF
TRBD2	TRBV10-3	TRBJ2-7	.	TGTGCCATCAGTGAAGCGGGGCTCGAGCAGTACTTC	CAISEAGLEQYF
.	TRBV27	TRBJ2-7	.	TGTGCCAGCAGTGGCAGCGCCCTCGAGCAGTACTTC	CASSGSALEQYF
.	TRBV14	TRBJ2-2	.	TGTGCCAGCAGCCAAGGAGGGGGGAACACCGGGGAGCTGTTTTTT	CASSQGGGNTGELFF
TRBD1	TRBV7-8	TRBJ1-5	few	TGTGCCAGCAGCTTAGGACAGGGGAATCAGCCCCAGCATTTT	CASSLGQGNQPQHF
.	TRBV7-3	TRBJ1-1	.	TGTGCCAGCAGCTTAATAAGGAACACTGAAGCTTTCTTT	CASSLIRNTEAFF
.	TRBV29-1	TRBJ2-7	once	TGCAGTGCTGAAGCGTTAGAGGGAGGCCAGCAGTACTTC	CSAEALEGGQQYF
.	TRBV24-1	TRBJ2-3	.	TGTGCCACCAGTGATCCCTCAGGGAAGGGAAGCACAGATACGCAGTATTTT	CATSDPSGKGSTDTQYF
TRBD2	TRBV5-4	TRBJ2-7	.	TGTGCCAGCAGCTTGCCCCACCTCGATCTAGCGGGAGGCTACGAGCAGTACTTC	CASSLPHLDLAGGYEQYF
.	TRBV21-1	TRBJ1-1	.	TGTGCCAGCAGCAAAGCGGGTGGCATACCGCCAACTGAAGCTTTCTTT	CASSKAGGIPPTEAFF
.	TRBV2	TRBJ1-4	.	TGTGCCAGCAAAGCCGAGGGGGGGAATGAAAAACTGTTTTTT	CASKAEGGNEKLFF
TRBD2	TRBV5-4	TRBJ2-2	.	TGTGCCAGCAGCAGAAGACCCGGGACTAGCGGACCGAACACCGGGGAGCTGTTTTTT	CASSRRPGTSGPNTGELFF
TRBD1	TRBV7-6	TRBJ2-7	.	TGTGCCAGCAGCTTAGGGGACAGGGGGGGGTACGAGCAGTACTTC	CASSLGDRGGYEQYF
.	TRBV15	TRBJ1-1	.	TGTGCCACCAGCAGAGATCGTGGGGGGCTTGGTGCTTTCTTT	CATSRDRGGLGAFF
.	TRBV5-6	TRBJ1-5	.	TGTGCCAGCAGCTTGACAGGTGGCAGGCCCCAGCATTTT	CASSLTGGRPQHF
.	TRBV6-5	TRBJ1-1	.	TGTGCCAGCAGTCCCCGACAGAACACTGAAGCTTTCTTT	CASSPRQNTEAFF
.	TRBV18	TRBJ2-1	.	TGTGCCAGCTCACCACCCTACAATGAGCAGTTCTTC	CASSPPYNEQFF
.	TRBV19	TRBJ1-5	once	TGTGCCAGTAGTAGGATGGGACAGCCCCAGCATTTT	CASSRMGQPQHF
.	TRBV6-4	TRBJ2-1	few	TGTGCCAGCAGCGTTTCGGGGGGCGAGGTGAATGAGCAGTTCTTC	CASSVSGGEVNEQFF
.	TRBV29-1	TRBJ2-5	once	TGCAGCGTTGAGGGGCCTCAAGAGACCCAGTACTTC	CSVEGPQETQYF
.	TRBV14	TRBJ2-5	.	TGTGCCAGCAGCCGAACACTAGCCTACCAAGAGACCCAGTACTTC	CASSRTLAYQETQYF
.	TRBV9	TRBJ2-7	.	TGTGCCAGCAGCCAATCCTTTGGGGCCGAGCAGTACTTC	CASSQSFGAEQYF
TRBD1	TRBV5-6	TRBJ1-4	.	TGTGCCAGCAGCTTGGCCGGACAGGTCGGAAAACTGTTTTTT	CASSLAGQVGKLFF
.	TRBV19	TRBJ2-7	few	TGTGCCACCGAAAACGATAGCTCCTACGAGCAGTACTTC	CATENDSSYEQYF
TRBD2	TRBV3-1/TRBV3-2	TRBJ2-2	once	TGTGCCAGCAGCCAAGTCGCGGGGGGCGCAGACACCGGGGAGCTGTTTTTT	CASSQVAGGADTGELFF
TRBD1	TRBV27	TRBJ1-2	.	TGTGCCAGCAGTGAAACAGGGGGGGTCTATGGCTACACCTTC	CASSETGGVYGYTF
TRBD1	TRBV6-5	TRBJ1-4	once	TGTGCCAGCCTTAGGGACAGAACTAATGAAAAACTGTTTTTT	CASLRDRTNEKLFF
.	TRBV19	TRBJ2-1	once	TGTGCCACCTCCGCCAAGTTATACTCCTACAATGAGCAGTTCTTC	CATSAKLYSYNEQFF
.	TRBV2	TRBJ1-3	few	TGTGCCAGCACTACAGGACAGCGAAGCTCTGGAAACACCATATATTTT	CASTTGQRSSGNTIYF